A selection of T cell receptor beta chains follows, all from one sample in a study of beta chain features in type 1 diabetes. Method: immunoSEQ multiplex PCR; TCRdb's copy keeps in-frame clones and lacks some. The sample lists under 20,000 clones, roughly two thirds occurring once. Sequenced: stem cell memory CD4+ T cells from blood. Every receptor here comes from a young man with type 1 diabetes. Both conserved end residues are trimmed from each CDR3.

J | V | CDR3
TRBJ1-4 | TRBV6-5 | ASSYDRGSEKLF
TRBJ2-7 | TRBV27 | ASTPHGGYEQY
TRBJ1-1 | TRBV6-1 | ASSDPRTGGMNTEAF
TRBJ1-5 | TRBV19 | ASSTGTGGQPQH
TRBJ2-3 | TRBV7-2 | ASSLGGDTDTQY
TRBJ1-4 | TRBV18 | ASSPGQGAANEKLF
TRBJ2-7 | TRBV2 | ASTEGRDEQY
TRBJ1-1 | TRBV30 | ACTPRNTEAF
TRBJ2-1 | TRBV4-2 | ASSQDIGGGAEF
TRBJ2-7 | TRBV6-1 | ASSEATRGAYEQY
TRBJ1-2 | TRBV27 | ASTPGTGHYGYT
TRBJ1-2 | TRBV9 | ASSARDSFYGYT
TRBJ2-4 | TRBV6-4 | ASGTGDRHQY
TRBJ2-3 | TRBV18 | ASSPSSQGRTDTQY
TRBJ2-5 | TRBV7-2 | ASSFVRGVGQETQY
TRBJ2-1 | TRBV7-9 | ASSERGRGNNEQF
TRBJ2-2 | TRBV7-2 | ASSSRRGYTGELF
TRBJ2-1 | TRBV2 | ASRKGGTSGGNNEQF
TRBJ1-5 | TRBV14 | ASSQDLGQPQH
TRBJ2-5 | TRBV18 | ASSPRGNPLIETQY
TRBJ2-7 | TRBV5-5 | ASSLSWLAGGPEQY
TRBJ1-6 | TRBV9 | ASSPDRTDSPLH
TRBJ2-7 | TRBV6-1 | ASRAVWQGAYEQY
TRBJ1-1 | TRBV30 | AWSYQLNTEAF
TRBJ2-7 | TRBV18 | ASSLYSGTQSYEQY
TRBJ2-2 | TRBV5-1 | ASRPGQGADTGELF
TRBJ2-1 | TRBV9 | ASSIGQEQF
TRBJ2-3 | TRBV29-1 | SVEAGSTDTQY
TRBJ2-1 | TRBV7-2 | ASSRTGTNRYNEQF
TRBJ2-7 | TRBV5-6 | ASNTISLAGAGEQY
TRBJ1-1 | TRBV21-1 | ASSKGVRGGSTEAF
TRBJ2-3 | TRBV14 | ASSSIRRGPAWDTQY
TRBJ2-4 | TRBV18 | ASSPTTGLAKNIQY
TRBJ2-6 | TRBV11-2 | ASTPEASGANVLT
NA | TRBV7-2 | ASSSRSYEQY
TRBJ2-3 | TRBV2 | ATGQGWGNTQY
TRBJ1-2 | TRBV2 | ASSGGANYGYT
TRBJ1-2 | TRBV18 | ASSLRQGEDGYT
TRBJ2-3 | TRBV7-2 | ASSPYVTDTQY
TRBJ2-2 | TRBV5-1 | ASSAGTGGAGELF
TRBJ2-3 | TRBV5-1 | ASSNGGPADTQY
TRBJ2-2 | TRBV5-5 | ASSAGLAVGELF
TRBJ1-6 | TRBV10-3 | AIILGQGANSPLH
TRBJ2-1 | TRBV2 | ASSLYRSLVNEQF